In this sample, the clone carrying this T cell receptor (beta chain) turned up a few times. The Seattle site enrolled patients during active infection and followed them longitudinally. These data belong to a study of blood T cell repertoires in COVID-19. Across the study: Material from acute and convalescent COVID-19 was sourced from the United States, Italy and Spain. T cells, B-cell-depleted T cells, or PBMCs supplied cDNA or gDNA.

Germline CDR1 SNHLY, CDR2 FYNNEI. Trimming cost V 7 bases and J 0 bases, with 9 bases left between them. There are 13 residues in the CDR3. The protocol was immunoSEQ multiplex PCR, while the TCRdb copy is restricted to in-frame clones and leaves out a portion. The sample carries 540,000 or so clones, 85% to 90% recorded once. The chain joins TRBV2 to TRBJ1-1; D is possibly TRBD1 (5 bases). The sequence was collected from a woman aged 45-65 years with COVID-19, enrolled during active disease. Sequenced input: peripheral blood. CDR3 DNA: TGTGCCAGCAACAAGGGGATGAACACTGAAGCTTTCTTT. Translating gives CASNKGMNTEAFF. The complete variable domain, with remaining parts taken from reference TRBV2 and TRBJ1-1, reads EPEVTQTPSHQVTQMGQEVILRCVPISNHLYFYWYRQILGQKVEFLVSFYNNEISEKSEIFDDQFSVERPDGSNFTLKIRSTKLEDSAMYFCASNKGMNTEAFFGQGTRLTVV.